This T cell receptor beta chain was obtained from a study of shared clonotypes between healthy human individuals. For the study at large: Three plates each covered CD4 naive and memory; CD8 naive two, CD8 memory one.

The method was immunoSEQ multiplex PCR; TCRdb's version includes in-frame clones alone and lacks a portion of them. The sample contains 2 million to 2.5 million clones, under 95% of which appear only once. Terminally differentiated effector memory CD45RA+ cells were left out of the naive CD8 fraction, which was CD45RO-negative and positively selected for CCR7. Germline V CDR1 and CDR2: SNHLY, FYNNEI. Trimming took off 6 bases at V and 0 bases at J, with 9 bases between the two ends. CDR3 length equals 13 residues. V and J are TRBV2 and TRBJ2-7; D unresolved. This receptor was obtained from a man between 18 and 35 years old in good health. Some clones in this sample may be carry-over from other donors' samples. Sequenced sample: naive CD8+ T cells from PBMCs. CDR3 protein: CASRERLSYEQYF. The DNA for the CDR3 is TGTGCCAGCAGGGAACGGCTCTCCTACGAGCAGTACTTC.